These T cell receptor beta chains were read from a single sample in a study of T-cell memory formation after mild COVID-19. From the 5' RACE reads, TCRdb called clonotypes with MiXCR, one entry per CDR3 protein. Of over 300,000 distinct CDR3 sequences detected, 20% to 25% appear once; the ten largest clones hold around 20%. The sample taken for sequencing was PBMCs or a T cell subset sorted from them (not recorded which). Receptors originate from a man between 18 and 35 years old who had mild COVID-19 (a few samples of this study predate the infection). Cell type and time point are not known. The conserved cysteine and the conserved F or W are not part of the CDR3 here.

v_call	j_call	cdr3_aa
TRBV7-9	TRBJ2-3	ASSQQPGGADTQY
TRBV12-3/TRBV12-4	TRBJ2-3	ASSLGLAGTDTQY
TRBV10-3	TRBJ1-5	AISGTGGNQPQH
TRBV4-3	TRBJ2-1	ASSQDYKRGEQF
TRBV20-1	TRBJ2-5	SAQRTSGDQETQY
TRBV3-1	TRBJ1-1	ASSRGHLNTEAF
TRBV5-1	TRBJ1-1	ASSLEGRFSEAF
TRBV6-5	TRBJ1-1	ASSYGFGTEAF
TRBV7-3	TRBJ2-3	ASSLLRGGLGDTQY
TRBV11-2	TRBJ2-5	ASSRDLAGGQETQY
TRBV5-4	TRBJ2-3	ASSLKSPTDTQY
TRBV6-2/TRBV6-3	TRBJ2-5	ASRTSAQETQY
TRBV28	TRBJ1-5	ASSFSWRPTYQPQH
TRBV11-1	TRBJ2-1	ASSLWRTSNEQF
TRBV6-2/TRBV6-3	TRBJ2-3	ASSYWGPAGALTDTQY
TRBV19	TRBJ2-3	ASSMLAGVTTDTQY
TRBV12-3/TRBV12-4	TRBJ1-2	ASSDTTRGYGYT
TRBV7-2	TRBJ1-4	ASSPQPANEKLF
TRBV7-9	TRBJ2-2	ARSGQMNTGELF
TRBV30	TRBJ1-3	AWSVSGNTIY
TRBV7-2	TRBJ1-5	ASSLEGNSQPQH
TRBV4-1	TRBJ2-3	ASSQVGLSGTDTQY
TRBV12-3/TRBV12-4	TRBJ1-6	ASSLEQLNSPLH
TRBV6-5	TRBJ1-1	ASSYRGGVGATEAF